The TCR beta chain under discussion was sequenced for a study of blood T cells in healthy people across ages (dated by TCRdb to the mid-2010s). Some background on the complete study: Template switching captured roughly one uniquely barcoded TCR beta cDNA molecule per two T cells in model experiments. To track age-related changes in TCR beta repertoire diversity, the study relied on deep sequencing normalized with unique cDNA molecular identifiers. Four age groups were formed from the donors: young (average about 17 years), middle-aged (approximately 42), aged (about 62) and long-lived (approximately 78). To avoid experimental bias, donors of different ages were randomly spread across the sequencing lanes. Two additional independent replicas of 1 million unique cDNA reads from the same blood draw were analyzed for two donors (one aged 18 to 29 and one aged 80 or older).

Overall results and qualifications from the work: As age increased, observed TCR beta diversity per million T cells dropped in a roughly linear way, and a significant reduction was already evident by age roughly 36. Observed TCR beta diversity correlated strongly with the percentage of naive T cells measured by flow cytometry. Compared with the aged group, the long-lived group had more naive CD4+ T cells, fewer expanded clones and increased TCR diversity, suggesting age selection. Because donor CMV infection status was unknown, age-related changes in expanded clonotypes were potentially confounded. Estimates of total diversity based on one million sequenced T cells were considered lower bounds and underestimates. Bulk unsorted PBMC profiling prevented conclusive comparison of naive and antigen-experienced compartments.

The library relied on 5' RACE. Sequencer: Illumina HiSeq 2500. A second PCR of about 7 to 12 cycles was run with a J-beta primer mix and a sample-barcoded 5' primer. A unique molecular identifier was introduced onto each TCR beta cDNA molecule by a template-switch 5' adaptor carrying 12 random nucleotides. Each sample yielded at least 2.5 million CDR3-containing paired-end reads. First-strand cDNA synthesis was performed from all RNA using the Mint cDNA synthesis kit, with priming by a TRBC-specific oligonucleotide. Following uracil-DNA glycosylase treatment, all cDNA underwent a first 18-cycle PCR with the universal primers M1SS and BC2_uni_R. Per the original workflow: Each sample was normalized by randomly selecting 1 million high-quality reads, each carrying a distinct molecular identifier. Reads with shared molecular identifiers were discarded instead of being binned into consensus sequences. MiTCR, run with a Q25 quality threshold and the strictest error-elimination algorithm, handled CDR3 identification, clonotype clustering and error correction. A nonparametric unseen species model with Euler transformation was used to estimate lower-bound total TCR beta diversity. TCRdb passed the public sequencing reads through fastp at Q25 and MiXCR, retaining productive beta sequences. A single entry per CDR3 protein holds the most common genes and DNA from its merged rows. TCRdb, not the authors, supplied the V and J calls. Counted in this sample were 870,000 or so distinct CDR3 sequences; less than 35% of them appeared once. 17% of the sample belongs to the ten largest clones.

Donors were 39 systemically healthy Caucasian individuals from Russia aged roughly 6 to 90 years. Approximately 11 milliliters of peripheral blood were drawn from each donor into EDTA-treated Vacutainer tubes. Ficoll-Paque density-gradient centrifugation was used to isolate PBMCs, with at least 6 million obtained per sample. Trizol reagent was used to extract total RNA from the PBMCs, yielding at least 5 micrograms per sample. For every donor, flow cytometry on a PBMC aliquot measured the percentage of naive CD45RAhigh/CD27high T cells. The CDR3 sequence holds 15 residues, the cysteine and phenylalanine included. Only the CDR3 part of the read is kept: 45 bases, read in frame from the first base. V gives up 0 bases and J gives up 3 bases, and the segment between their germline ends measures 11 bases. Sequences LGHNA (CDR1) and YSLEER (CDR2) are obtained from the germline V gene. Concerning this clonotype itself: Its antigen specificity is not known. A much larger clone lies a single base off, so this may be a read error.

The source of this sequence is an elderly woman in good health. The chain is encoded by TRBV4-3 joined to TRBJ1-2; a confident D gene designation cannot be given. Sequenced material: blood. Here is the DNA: TGCGCCAGCAGCCAAGATCTTCGGGGAGACTATGGCTACACCTTC. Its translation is CASSQDLRGDYGYTF.